This TCR beta chain originates from a study of cytomegalovirus exposure and HLA in healthy donors. Study-level information: Prior work identified 120 million or so unique TCR beta sequences in about 179 million T cells. Study-wide points: Judged likely to be a sequencing artifact was a cluster of highly shared sequence variants.

Germline V CDR1 and CDR2: LNHDA, SQIVND (reference sequence). Trimming cost V 6 bases and J 8 bases; bases outside gene matches: 11. The CDR3 is 15 residues long. PCR amplification relied on 60 Vbeta primers (plus 13 Jbeta primers). Per the study methods: Later reanalysis found around 80 million unique TCR beta chains, some 10 million of them shared. Sequencing used immunoSEQ multiplex PCR; TCRdb keeps in-frame clones, though not all of them. V and J calls and clone size follow that table, whereas D and trimming were derived from the DNA. The repertoire includes 100,000 to 150,000 clones, around three quarters of them detected once, and over 10% sits in the top ten. Regarding this clone: Its antigen is as yet unknown.

The receptor was isolated from a woman in her 40s in good health and CMV-seropositive. The rearrangement joins TRBV19 to TRBJ2-1, with TRBD2 matching 9 bases. The material sequenced was PBMCs. The CDR3 spells CASSPEGLAFDEQFF. DNA for the CDR3: TGTGCCAGTAGCCCGGAGGGACTAGCCTTTGATGAGCAGTTCTTC.